The entry below describes one TCR beta chain. Its antigen remains unidentified. This sample was taken from a study of blood T cells in healthy people across ages. Study-wide results and caveats: Unsorted PBMC input precluded a conclusive naive versus antigen-experienced comparison. Older age coincided with a roughly linear decline in TCR beta diversity per million T cells.

The length of the CDR3 is 14 residues. V shed 8 bases and J 3 bases; nucleotides not matched to a gene: 9. The V gene's germline CDR1 is MDHEN and CDR2 SYDVKM. A second PCR of 7 to 11 cycles used a sample-barcoded 5' primer and a J-beta primer mix. CDR3-containing paired-end reads numbering at least 3 million came from each sample. One entry per CDR3 protein results from TCRdb running MiXCR on the 5' RACE reads. The sample has 1,800,000 or so distinct CDR3 sequences, roughly two fifths seen once. Sequencing was done on a sample of blood. The chain joins TRBV28 to TRBJ1-1; 7 bases match TRBD1. This TCR was recovered from a human donor in good health. The DNA for the CDR3 is TGTGCCAGCGAAATCCCGGGACAGTACACTGAAGCTTTCTTT. This translates into CASEIPGQYTEAFF. Full variable domain (rest looked up from reference TRBV28 and TRBJ1-1): DVKVTQSSRYLVKRTGEKVFLECVQDMDHENMFWYRQDPGLGLRLIYFSYDVKMKEKGDIPEGYSVSREKKERFSLILESASTNQTSMYLCASEIPGQYTEAFFGQGTRLTVV.